This TCR beta chain emerged from a study of read filtering for tumor transcriptome and immune sequencing. Overall study findings and caveats: Without single-read clonotypes, shared clonotype proportions correlated more between IR-seq and RNA-seq.

This clonotype was seen at least ten times. Antigen unknown. Molecular barcoded adaptors covering alpha/delta and beta/gamma chains were used on 400 to 450 ng RNA. TCRdb ran MiXCR on the reads and lists one entry per CDR3 protein. The data show 93,000 or so distinct CDR3 sequences, with 20% to 25% seen just once and roughly 10% held by the top ten. This CDR3 contains 13 residues. Germline CDR1 is DFQATT and CDR2 is SNEGSKA (reference sequence). The ends were cut back, 3 bases at V and 0 bases at J, with 8 bases in the middle. The chain carries TRBV20-1 and TRBJ1-1; the D is unclear. Sequenced material: a population of CD138-negative cells sorted from bone marrow. This receptor was identified in a donor at least 40 years old with multiple myeloma. The CDR3 reads CSARLSLNTEAFF. The CDR3 DNA reads as TGCAGTGCTAGGCTTAGCTTGAACACTGAAGCTTTCTTT.